At least ten counts were recorded for the clone carrying this T cell receptor beta chain. Antigen specificity is unknown. This specimen belongs to a study of T cells in Graves' hyperthyroidism and ophthalmopathy. Study information: Peripheral blood sampling occurred at initial diagnosis, before any treatment. Findings and limits, study-wide: Blood shared most expanded thyroid clonotypes above 0.001.

V was clipped by 5 bases and J by 3 bases, with 14 bases between them. The CDR3 spans 15 residues. Per germline, CDR1 MDHEN and CDR2 SYDVKM. Around 9.9 ml of fresh peripheral blood supplied the PBMCs. Amplification of TCR beta CDR3 regions used RNA as the template. During a first-round RT-PCR of the TCR CDR3, the HTBI primer set was used. MiXCR was run by TCRdb on the multiplex PCR reads, yielding one entry per CDR3 protein. The repertoire holds some 700,000 distinct CDR3 sequences, 15% to 20% seen once, with around a sixth in the top ten. This clonotype originated in a man between 50 and 59 years old with Graves' hyperthyroidism. Specimen: blood. The chain recombines TRBV28 with TRBJ2-1, with D perhaps given as TRBD1 or TRBD2 (6 bases each). The CDR3, as DNA: TGTGCCAGCAGTAGAGGGGGGACCTACTACAATGAGCAGTTCTTC. It yields the protein CASSRGGTYYNEQFF.